The clone carrying this T cell receptor beta chain was counted once. The protocol was immunoSEQ multiplex PCR, while the TCRdb copy is restricted to in-frame clones and leaves out a portion. The sample records 180,000 or so clones, over 80% being singletons. The data were obtained in a study of blood T cell repertoires in COVID-19. Across the study: From the United States, Italy and Spain came samples of acute and convalescent COVID-19.

CDR1 is SEHNR, CDR2 FQNEAQ, per germline (reference sequence). The CDR3 spans 12 residues. V was clipped by 10 bases and J by 9 bases, with 16 bases between them. This sequence was found in a woman aged 50 to 60 who had recovered from COVID-19. The sequenced sample was PBMCs or T cells enriched from blood (not recorded which). The genes are TRBV7-9 and TRBJ2-1; a weak D match, TRBD2 (7 bases). Written as DNA, the CDR3 is TGTGCCATAACCAACAGGGAGGGTGAGCAGTTCTTC. Amino acids: CAITNREGEQFF.